This record covers a single T cell receptor beta chain. Germline V gene sequence: CDR1 KGHDR, CDR2 SFDVKD. The CDR3 runs 14 residues. V was pared by 6 bases and J by 6 bases, with 5 bases of the junction left unmatched. This sample was included in a study of blood T cell repertoires in COVID-19. Overall study: Samples of COVID-19 (acute and convalescent) were obtained from the United States, Italy and Spain. PBMCs, B-cell-depleted T cells, or T cells were the source of the cDNA or gDNA that made up the material.

Authors' analysis steps: Researchers report that nucleated cell counts were estimated from reference gene primer amplification. Generated by immunoSEQ multiplex PCR, the TCRdb table keeps only in-frame clones and is missing some. The V and J calls and clone size come from that table; D and trimming were worked out from the DNA. The sample has under 60,000 clones; over 80% are singletons. The specimen sequenced was peripheral blood. The clonotype comes from a human donor with active COVID-19. The donor label of this sample is uncertain. The V call is TRBV24-1, the J call TRBJ2-3, with 10 bases aligning to TRBD1. DNA for the CDR3: TGTGCCACCAGTAAAGGACAGGGGGTGGATACGCAGTATTTT. Amino acid sequence: CATSKGQGVDTQYF.